These 27 T cell receptor beta chains came from one sample sequenced in a study of neurological immune-mediated disorders. TCRdb re-called the 5' RACE reads with MiXCR, one entry per CDR3 protein. The sample holds about 50,000 distinct CDR3 sequences; over 9% are singletons and the top ten take approximately 5%. The sample was PBMCs. These receptors all stem from a man aged 70 or older with HTLV-1-associated myelopathy (HAM/TSP).

This clonotype was seen repeatedly, ten times or more. The chain joins TRBV18 to TRBJ1-3; D is possibly TRBD1 (6 bases). From germline, CDR1 is KGHSH and CDR2 LQKENI. Deletions cut 2 bases from V and 3 bases from J, with 11 bases between. This CDR3 has 15 amino acids. CDR3 protein: CASSPGGGFGNTIYF. CDR3 nucleotide sequence: TGTGCCAGCTCACCAGGCGGGGGCTTTGGAAACACCATATATTTT.

This clonotype was counted at least ten times. V gene TRBV7-8 combines with J gene TRBJ1-1; D unclear. There are 12 residues in the CDR3. V shed 5 bases and J shed 3 bases, with 7 bases lying between them. The germline gives CDR1 SGHVS, CDR2 FQNEAQ. CDR3 nucleotide sequence: TGTGCCAGCAGCCGAACAGACACTGAAGCTTTCTTT. Protein sequence: CASSRTDTEAFF. Based on the CDR3 plus reference TRBV7-8 and TRBJ1-1, the full variable domain is GAGVSQSPRYKVAKRGQDVALRCDPISGHVSLFWYQQALGQGPEFLTYFQNEAQLDKSGLPSDRFFAERPEGSVSTLKIQRTQQEDSAVYLCASSRTDTEAFFGQGTRLTVV.

Ten or more counts support this clonotype. CDR3 bases: TGTGCCAGCAGTTCGACAGTTCTCTCTGGAAACACCATATATTTT. Translation gives CASSSTVLSGNTIYF. The chain links TRBV6-6 to TRBJ1-3; D may be TRBD1 (5 bases). The germline gives CDR1 MNHNY, CDR2 SVGAGI (reference sequence). This CDR3 comprises 15 residues. Trimming stripped 4 bases from V and 0 bases from J, with 10 bases between.

This clonotype was recorded many times. The rearrangement joins TRBV6-5 to TRBJ2-7; no definite D call. Trimming removed 0 bases at V and 3 bases at J, with 6 bases between. Germline assignment: CDR1 MNHEY and CDR2 SVGAGI. The CDR3 contains 13 residues. The CDR3 sequence: CASSYSRYYEQYF. Written as DNA, the CDR3 is TGTGCCAGCAGTTACTCCAGATACTACGAGCAGTACTTC.

This clonotype has at least ten counts. The V gene is TRBV29-1, the J gene TRBJ2-5; D perhaps matches TRBD1 (7 bases). The CDR3 runs 12 residues. V lost 5 bases to trimming and J lost 5 bases, with 12 bases between them. CDR1 is SQVTM, CDR2 ANQGSEA, per germline. The CDR3 sequence is CSVHAGGETQYF. The CDR3 DNA follows: TGCAGCGTTCATGCAGGGGGGGAGACCCAGTACTTC. Variable domain in full (rest from reference TRBV29-1 and TRBJ2-5): SAVISQKPSRDICQRGTSLTIQCQVDSQVTMMFWYRQQPGQSLTLIATANQGSEATYESGFVIDKFPISRPNLTFSTLTVSNMSPEDSSIYLCSVHAGGETQYFGPGTRLLVL.

A note on this clonotype: Since a much larger clone is just one base distant, this may be a read error. J is TRBJ1-6 and V is TRBV6-5; D possibly corresponds to TRBD1 (5 bases). Germline CDR1 MNHEY, CDR2 SVGAGI. The CDR3 extends over 13 amino acids. CDR3 sequence (DNA): TGTGCCAGCAAGCCGGGACGGAATTCACCCCGCCACTTT. Its translation: CASKPGRNSPRHF.

This clonotype was counted many times. This rearrangement joins TRBV11-2 to TRBJ2-1; D is unclear. The CDR3 has 16 residues. V lost 5 bases, J lost 9 bases, and 23 bases lay in between. Germline CDR1 is SGHAT and CDR2 is FQNNGV. The CDR3: CASSPRDPLPTAEQFF. Here the CDR3 DNA reads TGTGCCAGCAGCCCCCGCGATCCCCTTCCAACTGCTGAGCAGTTCTTC.

This clonotype was recorded at least ten times. V and J are TRBV20-1 and TRBJ2-3, with D possibly being TRBD2 (5 bases). This CDR3 comprises 13 residues. The germline V gene encodes CDR1 DFQATT and CDR2 SNEGSKA (reference sequence). Trimming pared 4 bases from V and 2 bases from J, leaving 10 bases between. CDR3 nucleotides: TGCAGTGCTAAGAGCGGTTTCACAGATACGCAGTATTTT. This sequence encodes CSAKSGFTDTQYF.

This clonotype was counted between two and nine times. The gene calls are TRBV12-3 or TRBV12-4 and TRBJ2-2; no clear D gene. Trimming shortened V by 7 bases and J by 6 bases, and 12 bases separated the two germline ends. This CDR3 has 13 amino acids. In nucleotides, the CDR3 is TGTGCCAGCACCGAGACGGATTCCGGGGAGCTGTTTTTT. Translation gives CASTETDSGELFF.

This clonotype was recorded many times. This sequence joins TRBV20-1 and TRBJ2-1, with D possibly being TRBD2 (6 bases). Germline V lookup: CDR1 DFQATT, CDR2 SNEGSKA (reference sequence). The CDR3 loop spans 14 amino acids. V lost 6 bases and J 8 bases, leaving 20 bases between the germline ends. The CDR3 here is CSAVTRTIRDEQFF. As DNA, the CDR3 is TGCAGTGCCGTAACTCGGACTATACGAGATGAGCAGTTCTTC.

This clonotype was seen at least ten times. The chain joins TRBV20-1 to TRBJ2-2; 8 bases are a match to TRBD1. Germline CDR1 reads DFQATT; CDR2 reads SNEGSKA (reference sequence). The CDR3 consists of 15 residues. Trimming took 2 bases from V and 3 from J; bases not matched to a gene: 5. Written as DNA, the CDR3 is TGCAGTGCTAGACAGGGGGCGCGGGACACCGGGGAGCTGTTTTTT. This gives the protein CSARQGARDTGELFF.

This clonotype was counted at least ten times. The chain carries TRBV12-3 or TRBV12-4 and TRBJ1-1; the match to TRBD1 covers 9 bases. This CDR3 is built from 14 residues. V shed 1 base and J 7 bases; nucleotides not matched to a gene: 4. CDR3: CASSLVGQGIEAFF. CDR3 sequence (DNA): TGTGCCAGCAGTTTAGTGGGACAGGGCATTGAAGCTTTCTTT.

This clonotype was observed many times. The chain couples TRBV4-2 to TRBJ2-1; D possibly corresponds to TRBD1 (5 bases). The CDR3 contains 16 residues. Deletions cut 0 bases from V and 4 bases from J, with 13 bases between. Germline V CDR1 and CDR2: LGHNA, YNFKEQ. CDR3 sequence (DNA): TGTGCCAGCAGCCAAGACGCCCCAGGGATGTACAATGAGCAGTTCTTC. This codes for CASSQDAPGMYNEQFF.

The sample holds many counts of this clonotype. The rearrangement links TRBV7-2 to TRBJ2-7; TRBD2 agrees at 9 bases. The junction had 9 bases not matched to a gene; V was cut back by 8 bases and J by 4 bases. Germline V gene data show CDR1 as SGHTA and CDR2 as FQGNSA. This CDR3 has 14 amino acids. CDR3: CASSAGGVGYEQYF. CDR3 nucleotide sequence: TGTGCCAGCTCGGCGGGAGGGGTGGGGTACGAGCAGTACTTC.

This clonotype was counted at least ten times. The chain uses TRBV24-1 and TRBJ2-7; the match to TRBD1 covers 9 bases. Germline V CDR1 and CDR2: KGHDR, SFDVKD. This CDR3 spans 15 amino acids. V lost 5 bases and J lost 5; bases outside the gene matches: 9. The CDR3 bases are TGTGCCACCAGTGCGGAGGGACAGGGCCTCCACGAGCAGTACTTC. Protein sequence: CATSAEGQGLHEQYF.

This clonotype was observed many times. V usage is TRBV7-9 and J usage is TRBJ2-4, with a tentative D call TRBD2 (5 bases). CDR3 length: 14 residues. V was cut by 8 bases and J by 9 bases, with 20 bases left in between. Germline V gives CDR1 SEHNR, CDR2 FQNEAQ (reference sequence). The CDR3 DNA reads TGTGCCAGCGCCGACCTGGCGGGCGAAGGCATTCAGTACTTC. This encodes CASADLAGEGIQYF. The entire variable domain, with the rest obtained from reference TRBV7-9 and TRBJ2-4, is as follows: DTGVSQNPRHKITKRGQNVTFRCDPISEHNRLYWYRQTLGQGPEFLTYFQNEAQLEKSRLLSDRFSAERPKGSFSTLEIQRTEQGDSAMYLCASADLAGEGIQYFGAGTRLSVL.

This clonotype was detected many times. This chain's CDR3 is CSARQGYYEQYF. The CDR3 DNA follows: TGCAGTGCTAGGCAGGGGTACTACGAGCAGTACTTC. The chain uses TRBV20-1 and TRBJ2-7; TRBD1 is a possible D gene (6 bases). V was shortened by 3 bases and J by 3 bases, with 9 bases between the two germline ends. Germline values: CDR1 DFQATT, CDR2 SNEGSKA (reference sequence). CDR3 size: 12 residues.

There are many counts of this clonotype. This chain joins TRBV29-1 and TRBJ2-6; unclear D gene. The V end was cut by 4 bases, the J end by 3 bases, with 7 bases between. The germline V gene encodes CDR1 SQVTM and CDR2 ANQGSEA. CDR3 length: 13 residues. CDR3 loop: CSVGGIGANVLTF. CDR3 coding DNA: TGCAGCGTTGGTGGGATTGGGGCCAACGTCCTGACTTTC.

This clonotype was seen repeatedly, ten times or more. V gene TRBV20-1 combines with J gene TRBJ2-7; D perhaps matches TRBD2 (7 bases). The germline gives CDR1 DFQATT, CDR2 SNEGSKA (reference sequence). Trimming removed 5 bases at V and 4 bases at J, with 15 bases between. The CDR3 extends over 13 amino acids. CDR3 protein: CSARGDIAYEQYF. The CDR3 bases are TGCAGTGCTCGGGGGGACATCGCGTACGAGCAGTACTTC.

This clonotype was seen repeatedly, ten times or more. V is TRBV6-2 or TRBV6-3 and J is TRBJ2-3, with 12 bases lining up with TRBD2. The trim removed 8 bases at V and 4 bases at J, leaving 13 bases unmatched. The CDR3 has 17 amino acids. In germline, CDR1 is MNHEY, CDR2 SVGEGT. CDR3 sequence (DNA): TGTGCCAGCGCCTCATTGACTAGCGGGAGCCGAGCAGATACGCAGTATTTT. Residues: CASASLTSGSRADTQYF.

This clonotype has at least ten counts. The chain couples TRBV9 to TRBJ2-3, with a weak D call TRBD2 (7 bases). Trimming removed 0 bases from V and 2 bases from J, with 13 bases in between. Germline CDR1 SGDLS, CDR2 YYNGEE. The CDR3 is made up of 16 amino acids. This chain's CDR3 is CASSVAGRGNTDTQYF. As DNA, the CDR3 is TGTGCCAGCAGCGTAGCAGGGAGGGGGAACACAGATACGCAGTATTTT.

This clonotype came up many times. This chain connects TRBV20-1 to TRBJ2-1; 8 nucleotides align to TRBD2. With V trimmed by 1 base and J by 3 bases, 8 bases remained unmatched. Germline CDR1 reads DFQATT; CDR2 reads SNEGSKA (reference sequence). This CDR3 comprises 16 residues. DNA for the CDR3: TGCAGTGCTAGAGGGAGGGCGGGAGGAATCTACAATGAGCAGTTCTTC. Residues: CSARGRAGGIYNEQFF.

For this clonotype: Relative to the germline gene, one junction end is altered; a read error may explain this. The V gene is TRBV7-3, the J gene TRBJ2-2, with 9 bases aligning to TRBD2. Germline values: CDR1 SGHTA, CDR2 FQGTGA. CDR3 length: 17 amino acids. As DNA, the CDR3 is TGTGCCAGCAGCTTCGATGTAGCGGGAGCGAACACCGGGGAGCCGTTTTTT. It translates to CASSFDVAGANTGEPFF.

There are many counts of this clonotype. The chain uses TRBV4-1 and TRBJ2-7; 11 bases fit TRBD2. The germline CDR1 and CDR2 sequences are MGHRA and YSYEKL. V shed 8 bases, J shed 2 bases, and the junction held 8 bases outside the gene matches. This CDR3 comprises 15 residues. The CDR3: CASSPSSGRTYEQYF. The DNA of the CDR3 is TGCGCCAGCTCCCCCTCTAGCGGGAGGACCTACGAGCAGTACTTC.

This clonotype was observed many times. The V gene is TRBV5-4, the J gene TRBJ2-3, with 8 bases matching TRBD1. This CDR3 has 15 residues. Germline CDR1 is SGHNT and CDR2 is YYREEE (reference sequence). The V and J ends lost 4 bases and 1 base, in that order; junction bases with no gene match: 5. CDR3 bases: TGTGCCAGCAGCGCCGACAGGGGAGGCACAGATACGCAGTATTTT. Translation: CASSADRGGTDTQYF.

At least ten counts were recorded for this clonotype. This chain uses TRBV15 with TRBJ2-2; D not resolved. CDR1 is LNHNV and CDR2 is YYDKDF in the germline V gene (reference sequence). The CDR3 totals 14 residues. V lost 5 bases and J 4 bases, leaving 11 bases between the germline ends. CDR3 nucleotide sequence: TGTGCCACCAGCGGACCCATTGGCACCGGGGAGCTGTTTTTT. This gives the protein CATSGPIGTGELFF.

This clonotype was detected ten times or more. The gene calls are TRBV27 and TRBJ1-5; 7 bases are shared with TRBD1. The CDR3 runs to 14 residues. J lost 4 bases, V lost 6 bases, and 6 bases had no gene match. Germline V CDR1 and CDR2: MNHEY, SMNVEV (reference sequence). The CDR3 loop is CASRATGVNQPQHF. The CDR3 DNA sequence: TGTGCCAGCAGGGCTACAGGGGTAAATCAGCCCCAGCATTTT.